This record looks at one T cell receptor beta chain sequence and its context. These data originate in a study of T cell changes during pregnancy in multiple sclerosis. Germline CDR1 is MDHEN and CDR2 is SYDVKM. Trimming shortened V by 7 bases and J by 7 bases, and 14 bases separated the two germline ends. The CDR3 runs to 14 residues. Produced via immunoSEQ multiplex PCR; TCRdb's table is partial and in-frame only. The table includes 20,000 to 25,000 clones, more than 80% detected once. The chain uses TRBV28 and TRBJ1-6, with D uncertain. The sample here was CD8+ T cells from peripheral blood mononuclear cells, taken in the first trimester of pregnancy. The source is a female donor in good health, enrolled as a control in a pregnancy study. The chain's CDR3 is CASTPQRENSPLHF. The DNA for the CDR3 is TGTGCCAGCACCCCACAGCGGGAGAATTCACCCCTCCACTTT.